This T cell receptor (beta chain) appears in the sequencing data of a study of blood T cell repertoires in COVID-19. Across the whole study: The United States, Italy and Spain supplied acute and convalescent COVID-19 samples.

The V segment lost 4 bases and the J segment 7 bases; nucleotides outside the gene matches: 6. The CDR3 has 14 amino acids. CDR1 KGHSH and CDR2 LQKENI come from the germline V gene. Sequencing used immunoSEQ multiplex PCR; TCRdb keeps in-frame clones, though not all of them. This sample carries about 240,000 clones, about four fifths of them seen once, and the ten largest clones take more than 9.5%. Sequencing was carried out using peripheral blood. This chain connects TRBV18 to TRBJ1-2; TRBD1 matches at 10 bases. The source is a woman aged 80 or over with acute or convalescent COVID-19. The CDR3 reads CASSRDRGQAGYTF. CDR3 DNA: TGTGCCAGCTCACGCGACAGGGGGCAGGCTGGCTACACCTTC.